These T cell receptor beta chains were read from a single sample in a study of T cell repertoires in cytomegalovirus infection. One entry per CDR3 protein results from TCRdb running MiXCR on the reads. The sample shows about 100,000 distinct CDR3 sequences, more than 15% of them seen only once. The source material was PBMCs. The receptors here all came from a human donor in good health (CMV status not recorded). Some clones in this sample may be carry-over from other donors' samples. Each CDR3 is given with its conserved first and last residue. Each record gives: V gene, clone size, D gene, J gene, CDR3 DNA, CDR3 protein. A D gene is named only where the DNA matches it firmly. Some rows have no size entry. The others give once, few or many, or a class for an expanded clone.

TRBV28	-	-	TRBJ1-5	TGTGCCAGCATGGTATCTAACAAAGGGCCCCAGCATTTT	CASMVSNKGPQHF
TRBV6-2/TRBV6-3	many	TRBD1	TRBJ1-1	TGTGCCAGCAGGCGGGACAGCTTGAACACTGAAGCTTTCTTT	CASRRDSLNTEAFF
TRBV7-6	-	-	TRBJ2-6	TGTGCCAGCAGCTTTAGCCGGTACAGGGCCTCTGGGGCCAACGTCCTGACTTTC	CASSFSRYRASGANVLTF
TRBV12-3/TRBV12-4	-	-	TRBJ1-1	TGTGCCAGCAGTTTCTCCGGGGACGGTGAAGCTTTCTTT	CASSFSGDGEAFF
TRBV28	-	TRBD1	TRBJ1-2	TGTGCCAGCAGACGGGACAGCGTTTTCTATGGCTACACCTTC	CASRRDSVFYGYTF
TRBV6-2/TRBV6-3	many	TRBD2	TRBJ2-3	TGTGCCAGCAGATACTCCCGGACTAGCGGGGGAGAAGATACGCAGTATTTT	CASRYSRTSGGEDTQYF
TRBV5-1	many	-	TRBJ1-2	TGCGCCAGCAGCCCCCCGGCAGGGAAGGGCTACACCTTC	CASSPPAGKGYTF
TRBV20-1	-	TRBD2	TRBJ2-3	TGCAGTGCTAGAGCTGGACTAGCGGGGGCCGTAGATACGCAGTATTTT	CSARAGLAGAVDTQYF
TRBV7-8	-	-	TRBJ2-4	TGTGCCAGCAGACCCATGGGGCATCTAGCCAAAAACATTCAGTACTTC	CASRPMGHLAKNIQYF
TRBV7-2	-	TRBD2	TRBJ2-2	TGTGCCAGCAGCTTACCTAGCGGGGGGAACACCGGGGAGCTGTTTTTT	CASSLPSGGNTGELFF
TRBV4-2	few	-	TRBJ2-3	TGTGCCAGCAGCCAAGTTTCGGGACCGAAAAGCACAGATACGCAGTATTTT	CASSQVSGPKSTDTQYF
TRBV9	once	-	TRBJ1-5	TGTGCCAGCAGCGTAGGAATCGGTGATCAGCCCCAGCATTTT	CASSVGIGDQPQHF
TRBV7-8	many	-	TRBJ2-3	TGTGCCAGCAGCTTTTCTAGTCTCGGGGATACGCAGTATTTT	CASSFSSLGDTQYF
TRBV6-1	few	-	TRBJ2-2	TGTGCCAGCAGCAACCCGGGGGGCTCCAGGAACACCGGGGAGCTGTTTTTT	CASSNPGGSRNTGELFF
TRBV11-2	few	-	TRBJ1-5	TGTGCCAGCAGCCCCAATTTCGGTCAGCCCCAGCATTTT	CASSPNFGQPQHF
TRBV12-3/TRBV12-4	-	TRBD1	TRBJ1-1	TGTGCCAGCAGTTCCAGGGGGCGCGGCACTGAAGCTTTCTTT	CASSSRGRGTEAFF
TRBV9	-	TRBD2	TRBJ2-7	TGTGCCAGCAGCCCTCGACTAGCCAAGTCCTACGAGCAGTACTTC	CASSPRLAKSYEQYF
TRBV7-7	once	TRBD2	TRBJ2-3	TGTGCTAGCAGCTCGAGGGTGGGGACTAGCGGGACAGATACGCAGTATTTT	CASSSRVGTSGTDTQYF
TRBV7-2	-	TRBD2	TRBJ2-1	TGTGCCAGCAAGGGGCGGGGGACTAGCAATGAGCAGTTCTTC	CASKGRGTSNEQFF
TRBV7-9	many	-	TRBJ1-1	TGTGCCAGCAGCACGGGACCGCCGAACACTGAAGCTTTCTTT	CASSTGPPNTEAFF
TRBV7-2	many	-	TRBJ2-5	TGTGCCAGCAGCTTAGTCCGGGACACCAAAGAGACCCAGTACTTC	CASSLVRDTKETQYF
TRBV20-1	-	TRBD1	TRBJ1-6	TGCAGCGGGGCGGGACAGAATAATTCACCCCTCCACTTT	CSGAGQNNSPLHF
TRBV15	few	-	TRBJ1-6	TGTGCCACCAGAGCCGGGAACCATAATTCACCCCTCCACTTT	CATRAGNHNSPLHF
TRBV5-1	-	-	TRBJ2-1	TGCGCCAACAGCTTGGGACACTCAAGCTCCTACAATGAGCAGTTCTTC	CANSLGHSSSYNEQFF
TRBV7-9	many	TRBD2	TRBJ2-7	TGTGCCAGCAGCTCATCCGGCGGGGGAATCGAGCAGTACTTC	CASSSSGGGIEQYF
TRBV7-2	many	-	TRBJ2-2	TGTGCCAGCAGCTTAATCGGGGAGCTGTTTTTT	CASSLIGELFF
TRBV30	-	-	TRBJ2-3	TGTGCCTGGAGTGGCAGGGCTTTTCGGGCTCCAGATACGCAGTATTTT	CAWSGRAFRAPDTQYF
TRBV28	many	-	TRBJ1-4	TGTGCCAGCAGTCGAAGTTTCACTAATGAAAAACTGTTTTTT	CASSRSFTNEKLFF
TRBV2	many	-	TRBJ2-7	TGTGCCAGCAAAATGGGAGGTCTCGAGCAGTACTTC	CASKMGGLEQYF
TRBV5-1	few	TRBD1	TRBJ1-2	TGCGCCAGCAGCTACGGACAGGCTTCCTATGGCTACACCTTC	CASSYGQASYGYTF
TRBV28	few	-	TRBJ2-2	TGTGCCAGCACCAACAGGCCCGGGGAGCTGTTTTTT	CASTNRPGELFF
TRBV28	-	-	TRBJ1-2	TGTGCCAGCAGGGGCCGTAATTTGTATTGCTACACCTTC	CASRGRNLYCYTF
TRBV10-3	-	-	TRBJ1-5	TGTGCCATCAGTGATCCCAGGGAAGGGCAGCCCCAGCATTTT	CAISDPREGQPQHF
TRBV7-2	many	-	TRBJ1-1	TGTGCCAGCAGCTTATTAAATTCGAACACTGAAGCTTTCTTT	CASSLLNSNTEAFF
TRBV10-3	-	TRBD2	TRBJ2-5	TGTGCCATCAGCTCGGGGACTAGCGGGGGGCCCCAAGAGACCCAGTACTTC	CAISSGTSGGPQETQYF
TRBV9	-	-	TRBJ2-1	TGTGCCAGCAGCGTAGTTCACAGATCCGATGAGCAGTTCTTC	CASSVVHRSDEQFF
TRBV7-2	many	-	TRBJ2-7	TGTGCCAGCAGCTTAGGGCAAGTACCCTACGAGCAGTACTTC	CASSLGQVPYEQYF
TRBV7-9	few	-	TRBJ1-3	TGTGCCAGCAGCTCGGACAGTCGAAACACCATATATTTT	CASSSDSRNTIYF
TRBV7-2	many	TRBD1	TRBJ2-7	TGTGCCAGCAGCTTAGCGTCCCGACAGGGATACGAGCAGTACTTC	CASSLASRQGYEQYF
TRBV7-3	many	TRBD2	TRBJ2-1	TGTGCCAGCAGCGCGGGAGGGGGCACCTACAATGAGCAGTTCTTC	CASSAGGGTYNEQFF
TRBV7-2	few	TRBD2	TRBJ2-1	TGTGCCAGCAGCTTTCGGACTAGCCCAATTGAGCAGTTCTTC	CASSFRTSPIEQFF
TRBV7-2	many	-	TRBJ2-1	TGTGCCAGCAGCTTGTACAGGGCATACAATGAGCAGTTCTTC	CASSLYRAYNEQFF
TRBV7-2	many	-	TRBJ2-3	TGTGCCAGCAGCTTAGACCACTCGGCAAATACGCAGTATTTT	CASSLDHSANTQYF
TRBV12-3/TRBV12-4	-	-	TRBJ1-1	TGTGCCAGCAGTTCAGCAGGGAGAATGAACACTGAAGCTTTCTTT	CASSSAGRMNTEAFF
TRBV24-1	many	TRBD1	TRBJ2-1	TGTGCCACCAGTGGGGGTCTCACAGGGGGCCTCAATGAGCAGTTCTTC	CATSGGLTGGLNEQFF
TRBV28	-	TRBD1	TRBJ2-5	TGTGCCAGCAGTTTTATCCCGGGACAGGGAGAGACCCAGTACTTC	CASSFIPGQGETQYF
TRBV14	many	-	TRBJ2-2	TGTGCCAGCAGCCAGGGAGTATTCACCGGGGAGCTGTTTTTT	CASSQGVFTGELFF
TRBV5-1	few	TRBD1	TRBJ1-1	TGCGCCAGCAGCTTGGCCGCAGGGGGGGGCACTGAAGCTTTCTTT	CASSLAAGGGTEAFF
TRBV12-3/TRBV12-4	many	-	TRBJ2-5	TGTGCCAGCAGTTTAATGTCTGCCGGAGAGACCCAGTACTTC	CASSLMSAGETQYF
TRBV7-8	many	-	TRBJ2-2	TGTGCCAGCAGCCCGGGTGCGGTCGCCGTCGACACCGGGGAGCTGTTTTTT	CASSPGAVAVDTGELFF
TRBV10-3	-	-	TRBJ1-5	TGTGCCATCAGTCCGAGGGGAGGTGAGAGCAATCAGCCCCAGCATTTT	CAISPRGGESNQPQHF
TRBV7-2	-	-	TRBJ1-1	TGTGCCAGCAGCTATCAGGGGTTAAACACTGAAGCTTTCTTT	CASSYQGLNTEAFF
TRBV29-1	-	TRBD1	TRBJ2-7	TGCAGCGTTGAAGTCTCCAGGGGGTACGAGCAGTACTTC	CSVEVSRGYEQYF
TRBV12-3/TRBV12-4	few	-	TRBJ2-1	TGTGCCAGCAGTTTCGAGGCGGTTTACAATGAGCAGTTCTTC	CASSFEAVYNEQFF
TRBV7-2	many	-	TRBJ2-7	TGTGCCAGCAGCTTACCCGCCAGGGAACCCTACGAGCAGTACTTC	CASSLPAREPYEQYF
TRBV5-6	-	-	TRBJ2-1	TGTGCCAGCAGTAGGCGAGGGCCTTTCAATGAGCAGTTCTTC	CASSRRGPFNEQFF
TRBV7-2	many	-	TRBJ2-5	TGTGCCAGCAGCTCGCCCCTGGAGACCCAGTACTTC	CASSSPLETQYF
TRBV11-3	-	-	TRBJ2-3	TGTGCCAGCAGCTTAAGGCCTGCGTCTACGCAGTATTTT	CASSLRPASTQYF
TRBV6-6	-	TRBD1	TRBJ1-5	TGTGCCAGCACCTTGGGACAGCGCAATCAGCCCCAGCATTTT	CASTLGQRNQPQHF
TRBV4-1	many	-	TRBJ1-3	TGCGCCAGCAGCCGGGGGGGGATCGTTTTCTCTGGAAACACCATATATTTT	CASSRGGIVFSGNTIYF